These 11 T cell receptor beta chains share one sample of origin, sequenced in a study of cytomegalovirus exposure and HLA in healthy donors. The PCR contained 60 Vbeta and 13 Jbeta primers. Libraries were prepared by immunoSEQ multiplex PCR; TCRdb keeps only in-frame clonotypes and omits some of them. This sample's clone table lists 75,000 to 85,000 clones. The sample comprised PBMCs. Source of these receptors: a man aged 45 to 65 in good health and CMV-seronegative.

The V and J genes are TRBV6-5 and TRBJ1-2, with D hard to call. Per germline, CDR1 MNHEY and CDR2 SVGAGI. The CDR3 has 15 amino acids. V was shortened by 1 base and J by 2 bases, with 11 bases between the two germline ends. The CDR3 DNA reads TGTGCCAGCAGTTACTTCGGGGAGCCCAACTATGGCTACACCTTC. Translated: CASSYFGEPNYGYTF.

This sequence joins TRBV6-5 and TRBJ1-1, with 9 positions matching TRBD1. CDR3 size: 13 residues. V shed 5 bases, J shed 10 bases, and the junction held 8 bases outside the gene matches. The germline V gene encodes CDR1 MNHEY and CDR2 SVGAGI. CDR3 bases: TGTGCCAGCAGTCCCGGGACAGGGTTAGGAGCTTTCTTT. It codes for CASSPGTGLGAFF.

The CDR3 region is CAISDSDQPQHF. CDR3 coding DNA: TGTGCCATCAGTGATAGTGATCAGCCCCAGCATTTT. The V call is TRBV10-3, the J call TRBJ1-5, with D hard to call. CDR1 is ENHRY and CDR2 is SYGVKD in the germline V gene. This CDR3 spans 12 amino acids. The V gene lost 3 bases and the J gene lost 5 bases, with 5 bases spanning the gap.

The chain uses TRBV4-1 and TRBJ2-5; 15 nucleotides agree with TRBD2. Trimming cost V 1 base and J 4 bases; bases outside gene matches: 4. The CDR3 is 17 residues long. Germline lookup yields CDR1 MGHRA and CDR2 YSYEKL. The chain's CDR3 is CASSQGTSGGATETQYF. CDR3 in DNA: TGCGCCAGCAGCCAAGGGACTAGCGGGGGGGCGACAGAGACCCAGTACTTC.

This rearrangement joins TRBV19 to TRBJ1-5; 8 bases line up with TRBD1. The CDR3 totals 15 residues. CDR1 is LNHDA and CDR2 is SQIVND in the germline V gene (reference sequence). Trimming took 3 bases from V and 3 from J; bases not matched to a gene: 4. The CDR3 reads CASSMGQVYNQPQHF. CDR3 in DNA: TGTGCCAGTAGTATGGGACAGGTGTACAATCAGCCCCAGCATTTT.

The chain carries TRBV18 and TRBJ1-3; maybe TRBD1 (6 bases). This CDR3 has 16 amino acids. The V gene lost 4 bases and the J gene lost 7 bases, with 20 bases spanning the gap. The germline CDR1 and CDR2 sequences are KGHSH and LQKENI. CDR3: CASSLSGQRILNTIYF. The CDR3, as DNA: TGTGCCAGCTCACTATCCGGACAGAGGATTTTGAACACCATATATTTT.

Here the CDR3 reads CASSTDRYYGYTF. The CDR3 nucleotides are TGTGCCAGTAGCACTGACAGGTACTATGGCTACACCTTC. This chain uses TRBV19 with TRBJ1-2, with D possibly matching TRBD1 (6 bases). CDR1 is LNHDA, CDR2 SQIVND, per germline (reference sequence). The V end lost 6 bases, the J end lost 3 bases, and 11 bases lay between the germline ends. This CDR3 has 13 residues. The variable domain in full, with the rest retrieved from reference TRBV19 and TRBJ1-2, is DGGITQSPKYLFRKEGQNVTLSCEQNLNHDAMYWYRQDPGQGLRLIYYSQIVNDFQKGDIAEGYSVSREKKESFPLTVTSAQKNPTAFYLCASSTDRYYGYTFGSGTRLTVV.

This rearrangement joins TRBV10-3 to TRBJ2-2; TRBD2 matches at 13 bases. V shed 0 bases and J 4 bases; nucleotides not matched to a gene: 2. Germline-derived CDR1 and CDR2 are ENHRY and SYGVKD. This CDR3 contains 17 residues. CDR3 loop: CAISESGLAGLTGELFF. The CDR3 DNA sequence: TGTGCCATCAGTGAGTCGGGACTAGCGGGGCTCACCGGGGAGCTGTTTTTT.

The chain employs TRBV9 and TRBJ1-5; no clear D gene. Trimming stripped 0 bases from V and 9 bases from J, with 16 bases between. CDR3 length: 15 amino acids. CDR1 SGDLS and CDR2 YYNGEE come from the germline V gene. DNA for the CDR3: TGTGCCAGCAGCGTAGGGGGAGGCCGAGAGGGGCCCCAGCATTTT. Translating it yields CASSVGGGREGPQHF.

V is TRBV6-5 and J is TRBJ2-6; 8 positions match TRBD1. Losses at the gene ends were 2 bases for V and 4 bases for J; bases not matched to a gene: 4. CDR1 and CDR2 (germline): MNHEY, SVGAGI. The CDR3 has 16 amino acids. As DNA, the CDR3 is TGTGCCAGCAGTTACCAGGGGGCGGTCGGGGCCAACGTCCTGACTTTC. Encoded protein: CASSYQGAVGANVLTF.

The rearrangement uses TRBV5-1 and TRBJ1-3; tentative D call: TRBD1 (6 bases). The germline V gene encodes CDR1 SGHRS and CDR2 YFSETQ. V lost 4 bases and J lost 4, with 15 bases in between. The CDR3 consists of 15 residues. CDR3 nucleotide sequence: TGCGCCAGCAGCACGAGGGGGGGAGTCGGAAACACCATATATTTT. It encodes CASSTRGGVGNTIYF.